A selection of T cell receptor beta chains follows, all from one sample in a study of CD4 T cells in relation to SARS-CoV-2 and coronaviruses. No antigen is known for these receptors. Clones were sequenced by immunoSEQ multiplex PCR, and TCRdb holds only the in-frame ones, with some missing. The sample has some 19,000 clones, roughly three quarters seen once. The sequenced sample was CD4+ T cells from PBMCs, cultured in vitro. The receptors derive from a human donor in good health. Each CDR3 is given with its conserved first and last residue. The order of the fields is D gene, V gene, CDR3 length, J gene, clone size, CDR3 protein, CDR3 DNA. A D gene is named only where the DNA matches it firmly. Clone size is shown for a subset of rows, as once, few, many or a class of expanded clone.

d_gene: -
v_gene: TRBV5-1
len: 15
j_gene: TRBJ1-2
abundance: -
CDR3aa: CASSLSSGGAYGYTF
CDR3nt: TGCGCCAGCAGCCTCTCCTCCGGGGGGGCTTATGGCTACACCTTC

d_gene: -
v_gene: TRBV3-1/TRBV3-2
len: 15
j_gene: TRBJ1-5
abundance: -
CDR3aa: CASSRGGGEFQPQHF
CDR3nt: TGTGCCAGCAGCCGGGGTGGAGGGGAGTTTCAGCCCCAGCATTTT

d_gene: -
v_gene: TRBV2
len: 16
j_gene: TRBJ2-3
abundance: -
CDR3aa: CASFPPGWRESDTQYF
CDR3nt: TGTGCCAGCTTTCCACCTGGGTGGAGGGAGTCAGATACGCAGTATTTT

d_gene: TRBD2
v_gene: TRBV3-1/TRBV3-2
len: 14
j_gene: TRBJ2-3
abundance: -
CDR3aa: CASSSIAGPSGQYF
CDR3nt: TGTGCCAGCAGTTCCATAGCGGGCCCCAGTGGACAGTATTTT

d_gene: -
v_gene: TRBV2
len: 15
j_gene: TRBJ1-5
abundance: -
CDR3aa: CASRETGSRGQPQHF
CDR3nt: TGTGCCAGCAGGGAAACAGGGAGTCGCGGTCAGCCCCAGCATTTT

d_gene: -
v_gene: TRBV24-1
len: 10
j_gene: TRBJ1-1
abundance: -
CDR3aa: CATFRPEAFF
CDR3nt: TGTGCCACCTTTAGACCCGAAGCTTTCTTT

d_gene: -
v_gene: TRBV5-1
len: 14
j_gene: TRBJ2-6
abundance: -
CDR3aa: CASSLSSRANVLTF
CDR3nt: TGCGCCAGCAGCTTGTCTTCGCGGGCCAACGTCCTGACTTTC

d_gene: TRBD2
v_gene: TRBV6-1
len: 16
j_gene: TRBJ2-1
abundance: once
CDR3aa: CASSGYLAGASNEQFF
CDR3nt: TGTGCCAGCAGTGGCTACCTAGCGGGAGCTTCCAATGAGCAGTTCTTC

d_gene: TRBD1
v_gene: TRBV27
len: 15
j_gene: TRBJ2-5
abundance: -
CDR3aa: CASSPIVQGRETQYF
CDR3nt: TGTGCCAGCAGTCCGATAGTACAGGGGAGAGAGACCCAGTACTTC

d_gene: TRBD2
v_gene: TRBV7-9
len: 15
j_gene: TRBJ2-3
abundance: -
CDR3aa: CASSNAGVYTDTQYF
CDR3nt: TGTGCCAGCAGCAATGCGGGGGTATACACAGATACGCAGTATTTT

d_gene: TRBD1
v_gene: TRBV5-1
len: 13
j_gene: TRBJ1-2
abundance: -
CDR3aa: CASSQTGGFGYTF
CDR3nt: TGCGCCAGCAGCCAAACAGGGGGCTTTGGCTACACCTTC

d_gene: -
v_gene: TRBV6-2/TRBV6-3
len: 17
j_gene: TRBJ2-7
abundance: -
CDR3aa: CASSYPSGKRSSYEQYF
CDR3nt: TGTGCCAGCAGTTACCCCTCTGGGAAGCGAAGCTCCTACGAGCAGTACTTC

d_gene: TRBD2
v_gene: TRBV25-1
len: 16
j_gene: TRBJ2-3
abundance: once
CDR3aa: CASSESASGNTDTQYF
CDR3nt: TGTGCCAGCAGTGAATCGGCTAGCGGAAACACAGATACGCAGTATTTT

d_gene: -
v_gene: TRBV7-2
len: 15
j_gene: TRBJ2-7
abundance: -
CDR3aa: CASSLDRDGIYEQYF
CDR3nt: TGTGCCAGCAGCTTAGACCGGGACGGGATCTACGAGCAGTACTTC

d_gene: -
v_gene: TRBV7-8
len: 14
j_gene: TRBJ2-5
abundance: -
CDR3aa: CASSLAVRQETQYF
CDR3nt: TGTGCCAGCAGCTTAGCGGTCAGACAAGAGACCCAGTACTTC

d_gene: TRBD2
v_gene: TRBV24-1
len: 15
j_gene: TRBJ2-3
abundance: -
CDR3aa: CATSDSAGAPDTQYF
CDR3nt: TGTGCCACCAGTGACTCAGCGGGAGCACCAGATACGCAGTATTTT

d_gene: TRBD1
v_gene: TRBV2
len: 16
j_gene: TRBJ1-2
abundance: -
CDR3aa: CASSGGSAGQIYGYTF
CDR3nt: TGTGCCAGCAGTGGAGGGTCTGCGGGACAGATCTATGGCTACACCTTC

d_gene: -
v_gene: TRBV18
len: 15
j_gene: TRBJ1-1
abundance: -
CDR3aa: CASSRITSENTEAFF
CDR3nt: TGTGCCAGCTCACGAATAACTTCAGAGAACACTGAAGCTTTCTTT

d_gene: -
v_gene: TRBV5-1
len: 13
j_gene: TRBJ2-1
abundance: -
CDR3aa: CASSEASANEQFF
CDR3nt: TGCGCCAGCAGCGAAGCCTCCGCCAATGAGCAGTTCTTC

d_gene: -
v_gene: TRBV20-1
len: 11
j_gene: TRBJ2-3
abundance: once
CDR3aa: CSARDMDTQYF
CDR3nt: TGCAGTGCTAGAGATATGGATACGCAGTATTTT

d_gene: TRBD1
v_gene: TRBV29-1
len: 15
j_gene: TRBJ1-1
abundance: few
CDR3aa: CSVGPRTGVNTEAFF
CDR3nt: TGCAGCGTTGGCCCCCGGACAGGGGTTAACACTGAAGCTTTCTTT

d_gene: -
v_gene: TRBV7-8
len: 15
j_gene: TRBJ1-5
abundance: -
CDR3aa: CASRPDRVSNQPQHF
CDR3nt: TGTGCCAGCAGACCCGACCGCGTTAGCAATCAGCCCCAGCATTTT

d_gene: TRBD1
v_gene: TRBV5-1
len: 13
j_gene: TRBJ2-7
abundance: -
CDR3aa: CASSGGQGGEQYF
CDR3nt: TGCGCCAGCAGCGGGGGACAGGGTGGCGAGCAGTACTTC

d_gene: -
v_gene: TRBV10-2
len: 13
j_gene: TRBJ1-2
abundance: -
CDR3aa: CASSAGANYGYTF
CDR3nt: TGCGCCAGCAGTGCAGGGGCCAACTATGGCTACACCTTC

d_gene: -
v_gene: TRBV5-1
len: 13
j_gene: TRBJ2-7
abundance: -
CDR3aa: CASSPDQEGEQYF
CDR3nt: TGCGCCAGCAGCCCGGACCAAGAGGGCGAGCAGTACTTC

d_gene: -
v_gene: TRBV11-3
len: 15
j_gene: TRBJ1-1
abundance: -
CDR3aa: CASSPGGGLNTEAFF
CDR3nt: TGTGCCAGCAGCCCGGGAGGGGGACTGAACACTGAAGCTTTCTTT

d_gene: TRBD2
v_gene: TRBV5-1
len: 15
j_gene: TRBJ2-7
abundance: -
CDR3aa: CASRLGASGSYEQYF
CDR3nt: TGCGCCAGCCGTTTAGGTGCTAGCGGGAGTTACGAGCAGTACTTC

d_gene: -
v_gene: TRBV5-6
len: 14
j_gene: TRBJ1-2
abundance: -
CDR3aa: CASSLGPDGYGYTF
CDR3nt: TGTGCCAGCAGCTTGGGGCCTGACGGGTATGGCTACACCTTC

d_gene: -
v_gene: TRBV6-1
len: 14
j_gene: TRBJ1-2
abundance: -
CDR3aa: CASSESGRDGGYTF
CDR3nt: TGTGCCAGCAGTGAATCCGGCAGGGACGGTGGCTACACCTTC

d_gene: -
v_gene: TRBV6-5
len: 16
j_gene: TRBJ1-2
abundance: -
CDR3aa: CASSYSSGNGRSGYTF
CDR3nt: TGTGCCAGCAGTTACTCCTCCGGCAATGGGCGCAGTGGCTACACCTTC

d_gene: TRBD2
v_gene: TRBV6-5
len: 16
j_gene: TRBJ2-2
abundance: once
CDR3aa: CASSYSQTSRAGELFF
CDR3nt: TGTGCCAGCAGTTACTCTCAGACTAGCAGGGCCGGGGAGCTGTTTTTT

d_gene: -
v_gene: TRBV2
len: 14
j_gene: TRBJ2-7
abundance: -
CDR3aa: CASRRTQSSYEQYF
CDR3nt: TGTGCCAGCAGGCGGACTCAGAGCTCCTACGAGCAGTACTTC

d_gene: TRBD1
v_gene: TRBV4-2
len: 17
j_gene: TRBJ1-2
abundance: few
CDR3aa: CASSQDTGTGDRNGYTF
CDR3nt: TGTGCCAGCAGCCAAGATACCGGGACAGGGGATAGAAATGGCTACACCTTC

d_gene: TRBD1
v_gene: TRBV7-2
len: 13
j_gene: TRBJ2-7
abundance: -
CDR3aa: CASSAQGAYEQYF
CDR3nt: TGTGCCAGCAGCGCGCAGGGGGCCTACGAGCAGTACTTC

d_gene: TRBD1
v_gene: TRBV24-1
len: 17
j_gene: TRBJ2-1
abundance: -
CDR3aa: CATSDSTGTGDLGEQFF
CDR3nt: TGTGCCACCAGTGATTCGACCGGGACAGGGGACCTCGGTGAGCAGTTCTTC

d_gene: -
v_gene: TRBV6-4
len: 13
j_gene: TRBJ2-2
abundance: few
CDR3aa: CASSDTDTGELFF
CDR3nt: TGTGCCAGCAGTGACACGGACACCGGGGAGCTGTTTTTT

d_gene: -
v_gene: TRBV27
len: 15
j_gene: TRBJ1-4
abundance: -
CDR3aa: CASSPYITTNEKLFF
CDR3nt: TGTGCCAGCAGTCCGTACATAACAACTAATGAAAAACTGTTTTTT

d_gene: TRBD2
v_gene: TRBV5-1
len: 14
j_gene: TRBJ2-1
abundance: -
CDR3aa: CASSLELSGSEQFF
CDR3nt: TGCGCCAGCAGCCTGGAGTTGAGCGGGAGTGAGCAGTTCTTC

d_gene: TRBD2
v_gene: TRBV18
len: 16
j_gene: TRBJ2-7
abundance: once
CDR3aa: CASSRTSGSSTNEQYF
CDR3nt: TGTGCCAGCTCACGGACTAGCGGGAGCTCGACCAACGAGCAGTACTTC

d_gene: -
v_gene: TRBV20-1
len: 11
j_gene: TRBJ2-7
abundance: -
CDR3aa: CSAQGLHEQYF
CDR3nt: TGCAGTGCCCAGGGACTGCACGAGCAGTACTTC

d_gene: -
v_gene: TRBV5-1
len: 14
j_gene: TRBJ1-3
abundance: -
CDR3aa: CASRDLSSGNTIYF
CDR3nt: TGCGCCAGCCGGGACTTAAGCTCTGGAAACACCATATATTTT

d_gene: -
v_gene: TRBV6-2/TRBV6-3
len: 17
j_gene: TRBJ2-1
abundance: -
CDR3aa: CASSYTVGRTFGDEQFF
CDR3nt: TGTGCCAGCAGTTACACCGTCGGTAGGACATTCGGGGATGAGCAGTTCTTC

d_gene: TRBD2
v_gene: TRBV7-8
len: 15
j_gene: TRBJ2-2
abundance: -
CDR3aa: CASNNLAGYTGELFF
CDR3nt: TGTGCCAGCAACAATCTAGCGGGCTACACCGGGGAGCTGTTTTTT